A single sample gave rise to the 27 T cell receptor beta chains below, sequenced in a study of T cell changes during pregnancy in multiple sclerosis. The protocol was immunoSEQ multiplex PCR, while the TCRdb copy is restricted to in-frame clones and leaves out a portion. The table records roughly 40,000 clones, about 89% of them present only once. Material: CD4+ T cells from peripheral blood mononuclear cells, obtained in the first trimester of pregnancy. These receptor sequences come from a female donor with multiple sclerosis, enrolled in a pregnancy study.

CDR3 amino acids: CASSKEGRGYTF. The CDR3 region has the DNA TGTGCCAGCAGCAAAGAGGGGCGCGGCTACACCTTC. V is TRBV21-1 and J is TRBJ1-2; the table's D call, TRBD1, was not checked against the DNA. TRBV21-1 is a pseudogene locus. The CDR3 length is 12 residues.

This chain uses TRBV28 with TRBJ2-2; weak D call: TRBD2 (5 bases). This CDR3 has 13 amino acids. Trimming removed 9 bases from V and 2 bases from J, with 10 bases in between. Germline CDR1 reads MDHEN; CDR2 reads SYDVKM. The chain's CDR3 is CASLRTNTGELFF. The DNA of the CDR3 is TGTGCCAGTTTACGGACTAACACCGGGGAGCTGTTTTTT.

The chain recombines TRBV19 with TRBJ2-3; 8 nucleotides agree with TRBD2. Germline values: CDR1 LNHDA, CDR2 SQIVND (reference sequence). The trim removed 3 bases at V and 3 bases at J, leaving 11 bases unmatched. The CDR3 consists of 17 residues. This CDR3 reads CASSMGGRPSGTDTQYF. CDR3 in DNA: TGTGCCAGTAGTATGGGCGGGAGGCCCTCGGGTACAGATACGCAGTATTTT.

The chain recombines TRBV27 with TRBJ1-2, with D maybe TRBD1 (6 bases). V was shortened by 6 bases and J by 8 bases, with 19 bases between the two germline ends. The CDR3 is 14 amino acids. The germline V gene has CDR1 MNHEY and CDR2 SMNVEV (reference sequence). DNA of the CDR3: TGTGCCAGCAGACTCTCACAGGGCTTAGGGGGCTACACCTTC. It yields the protein CASRLSQGLGGYTF.

This clone was seen a single time. This chain links TRBV5-3 with TRBJ1-4, with D unresolved. TRBV5-3 qualifies as an ORF whose function is uncertain. CDR3 size: 15 residues. Trimming left V 4 bases short and J 4 bases short, with 14 bases between. The CDR3 protein is CARSGYRTHNEKLFF. The CDR3 DNA follows: TGTGCCAGAAGCGGATACAGAACTCATAATGAAAAACTGTTTTTT.

The chain carries TRBV10-3 and TRBJ2-7, with 7 bases identical to TRBD1. CDR3 length: 14 amino acids. After removal of 6 bases from V and 3 bases from J, the junction contained 8 bases not matched to a gene. Germline V gene lookup returns CDR1 ENHRY and CDR2 SYGVKD. The CDR3 spells CAIRRTGAVYEQYF. CDR3 bases: TGTGCCATCAGGAGAACAGGGGCAGTCTACGAGCAGTACTTC.

The chain links TRBV2 to TRBJ2-1, with 14 bases fitting TRBD2. From germline, CDR1 is SNHLY and CDR2 FYNNEI. V shed 8 bases and J 6 bases; nucleotides not matched to a gene: 3. The CDR3 extends over 14 amino acids. CDR3 protein: CASSGLAGVNEQFF. DNA of the CDR3: TGTGCCAGCTCGGGACTAGCGGGAGTCAATGAGCAGTTCTTC. The complete variable domain, with remaining parts taken from reference TRBV2 and TRBJ2-1, reads EPEVTQTPSHQVTQMGQEVILRCVPISNHLYFYWYRQILGQKVEFLVSFYNNEISEKSEIFDDQFSVERPDGSNFTLKIRSTKLEDSAMYFCASSGLAGVNEQFFGPGTRLTVL.

The chain has TRBV30 and TRBJ2-3, with 13 bases lining up with TRBD2. The CDR3 contains 14 residues. The V and J ends lost 5 bases and 4 bases, in that order; junction bases with no gene match: 3. CDR1 is GTSNPN and CDR2 is SVGIG in the germline V gene (reference sequence). Written as DNA, the CDR3 is TGTGCCTGGGGGACTAGCGGGATGTCAGATACGCAGTATTTT. Encoded protein: CAWGTSGMSDTQYF.

The genes are TRBV4-1 and TRBJ2-6; TRBD2 is a possible D gene (6 bases). Trimming took off 0 bases at V and 4 bases at J, with 16 bases between the two ends. The CDR3 is 18 amino acids. Germline V CDR1 and CDR2: MGHRA, YSYEKL. In nucleotides, the CDR3 is TGCGCCAGCAGCCAAGAGCGTGGGGGAGGTGGAGGGGCCAACGTCCTGACTTTC. Translation: CASSQERGGGGGANVLTF.

The V call is TRBV5-1, the J call TRBJ1-4; D possibly corresponds to TRBD1 (6 bases). Germline assignment: CDR1 SGHRS and CDR2 YFSETQ. The CDR3 has 14 amino acids. The ends were cut back, 4 bases at V and 11 bases at J, with 18 bases in the middle. The CDR3 here is CASSLDSRKGKLFF. The CDR3 DNA is TGCGCCAGCAGCCTGGACAGCCGAAAGGGGAAACTGTTTTTT.

The chain recombines TRBV7-9 with TRBJ1-1, with unresolved D. Germline V gives CDR1 SEHNR, CDR2 FQNEAQ (reference sequence). This CDR3 is built from 16 residues. Trimming took off 3 bases at V and 1 base at J, with 15 bases between the two ends. CDR3 region: CASSFYPIERNTEAFF. The DNA for the CDR3 is TGTGCCAGCAGCTTCTACCCTATTGAACGGAACACTGAAGCTTTCTTT.

The chain recombines TRBV5-4 with TRBJ2-6; 8 bases are shared with TRBD1. This CDR3 contains 18 residues. The ends lost 1 base at V and 3 bases at J; junction bases unmatched: 9. Germline V gives CDR1 SGHNT, CDR2 YYREEE (reference sequence). The CDR3 spells CASSLRQGAQGGANVLTF. CDR3 nucleotides: TGTGCCAGCAGCTTGCGGCAGGGGGCTCAAGGTGGGGCCAACGTCCTGACTTTC.

The J gene is TRBJ1-2, the V gene TRBV28, with D perhaps TRBD1 (5 bases). Germline V gives CDR1 MDHEN, CDR2 SYDVKM. This CDR3 has 12 amino acids. V was trimmed by 5 bases and J by 8 bases, leaving 12 bases between them. In nucleotides, the CDR3 is TGTGCCAGCAGTCCGACCGACAGAGGCTACACCTTC. This codes for CASSPTDRGYTF.

V is TRBV5-3 and J is TRBJ1-4; D is undetermined. TRBV5-3 carries the ORF label, with uncertain function. V was clipped by 5 bases and J by 0 bases, with 11 bases between them. This CDR3 is 15 amino acids long. The CDR3: CARRGLVATNEKLFF. CDR3 coding DNA: TGTGCCAGAAGGGGCTTAGTTGCAACTAATGAAAAACTGTTTTTT.

This clone has only a few counts. The rearrangement joins TRBV30 to TRBJ2-7; 9 nucleotides agree with TRBD2. Germline-derived CDR1 and CDR2 are GTSNPN and SVGIG (reference sequence). This CDR3 is built from 13 residues. The junction had 7 bases not matched to a gene; V was cut back by 4 bases and J by 6 bases. The CDR3 region has the DNA TGTGCCTGGACGCCTAGCGGGATGAGCGAGCAGTACTTC. It codes for CAWTPSGMSEQYF.

The chain couples TRBV19 to TRBJ2-7, with TRBD1 as a possible D gene (6 bases). Germline lookup yields CDR1 LNHDA and CDR2 SQIVND (reference sequence). The V and J ends lost 6 bases and 6 bases respectively, with 15 bases between them. The CDR3 loop spans 13 amino acids. The DNA of the CDR3 is TGTGCCAGTAGGGATTCGAACAGGGTCGAGCAGTACTTC. Its translation: CASRDSNRVEQYF.

The chain is built from TRBV28 and TRBJ1-4; D not certain. Trimming took 5 bases from V and 4 from J, leaving 17 bases between them. The CDR3 has 16 amino acids. Germline CDR1 is MDHEN and CDR2 is SYDVKM. CDR3 in amino acids: CASSSTSGRLNEKLFF. The CDR3 bases are TGTGCCAGCAGTAGTACAAGCGGACGACTTAATGAAAAACTGTTTTTT.

The chain has TRBV11-1 and TRBJ2-1; possibly TRBD1 for D (5 bases). The CDR3 has 13 residues. The V and J ends lost 3 bases and 12 bases respectively, with 15 bases between them. CDR1 and CDR2 from the germline V gene are SGHAT and FQDESV (reference sequence). The chain's CDR3 is CASSLTFKGVQFF. The DNA for the CDR3 is TGTGCCAGCAGCTTGACATTTAAAGGGGTGCAGTTCTTC.

The rearrangement joins TRBV5-6 to TRBJ1-5, with TRBD1 identical over 10 bases. This CDR3 has 17 residues. Germline-derived CDR1 and CDR2 are SGHDT and YYEEEE. V lost 4 bases and J lost 7; bases outside the gene matches: 14. Here the CDR3 DNA reads TGTGCCAGCAGCGCCCGGCGGGACAGGGGATCGCGGCAGCCCCAGCATTTT. It encodes CASSARRDRGSRQPQHF. The variable domain in full, with the rest retrieved from reference TRBV5-6 and TRBJ1-5, is DAGVTQSPTHLIKTRGQQVTLRCSPKSGHDTVSWYQQALGQGPQFIFQYYEEEERQRGNFPDRFSGHQFPNYSSELNVNALLLGDSALYLCASSARRDRGSRQPQHFGDGTRLSIL.

The V gene is TRBV9, the J gene TRBJ2-1; 7 bases match TRBD1. The CDR3 sequence is 15 residues long. In germline, CDR1 is SGDLS, CDR2 YYNGEE. V shed 0 bases and J 3 bases; nucleotides not matched to a gene: 3. The chain's CDR3 is CASSVAGQYYNEQFF. CDR3 bases: TGTGCCAGCAGCGTAGCGGGACAGTACTACAATGAGCAGTTCTTC. The entire variable domain, with the rest obtained from reference TRBV9 and TRBJ2-1, is as follows: DSGVTQTPKHLITATGQRVTLRCSPRSGDLSVYWYQQSLDQGLQFLIQYYNGEERAKGNILERFSAQQFPDLHSELNLSSLELGDSALYFCASSVAGQYYNEQFFGPGTRLTVL.

CDR3 loop: CASSFERNTDTQYF. In DNA form, the CDR3 reads TGTGCCAGCAGTTTTGAGAGGAACACAGATACGCAGTATTTT. The chain carries TRBV27 and TRBJ2-3, with D unresolved. The CDR3 is 14 residues long. Trimming shortened V by 3 bases and J by 2 bases, and 9 bases separated the two germline ends. From germline, CDR1 is MNHEY and CDR2 SMNVEV (reference sequence).

The V and J genes are TRBV5-1 and TRBJ1-1; D gene unclear. Germline V gives CDR1 SGHRS, CDR2 YFSETQ. The CDR3 totals 14 residues. The V end was cut by 4 bases, the J end by 0 bases, with 10 bases between. The CDR3, as DNA: TGCGCCAGCAGCCTAACAGTCCTGAACACTGAAGCTTTCTTT. Translating gives CASSLTVLNTEAFF.

This chain uses TRBV2 with TRBJ2-1; perhaps TRBD1 as D (6 bases). Germline values: CDR1 SNHLY, CDR2 FYNNEI. Trimming shortened V by 2 bases and J by 7 bases, and 9 bases separated the two germline ends. The CDR3 runs 13 residues. CDR3 loop: CASSEQGLNEQFF. For the CDR3, the DNA is TGTGCCAGCAGTGAACAGGGGTTGAATGAGCAGTTCTTC.

This chain joins TRBV6-5 and TRBJ1-4, with a weak D call TRBD1 (5 bases). CDR1 is MNHEY and CDR2 is SVGAGI in the germline V gene. CDR3 length: 15 residues. Trimming left V 6 bases short and J 6 bases short, with 17 bases between. The CDR3 bases are TGTGCCAGCAGACCATGGGGGGGTTCGGATGAAAAACTGTTTTTT. Protein: CASRPWGGSDEKLFF.

This chain uses TRBV28 with TRBJ2-5; 7 positions match TRBD2. This CDR3 spans 15 amino acids. V trimming: 2 bases; J trimming: 5 bases; junction bases outside the gene matches: 8. The germline CDR1 and CDR2 sequences are MDHEN and SYDVKM. This chain's CDR3 is CASSLEGRVLETQYF. CDR3 in DNA: TGTGCCAGCAGTTTAGAGGGGAGGGTCTTGGAGACCCAGTACTTC.

The chain has TRBV27 and TRBJ2-1, with 11 bases matching TRBD2. Per the germline V gene, CDR1 is MNHEY and CDR2 is SMNVEV (reference sequence). The CDR3 spans 17 residues. V dropped 5 bases and J dropped 6; count of bases not matched to a gene: 12. In DNA form, the CDR3 reads TGTGCCAGCAGTCCTCGATATACTAGCGGGAGATTCAATGAGCAGTTCTTC. Translation gives CASSPRYTSGRFNEQFF.

The gene calls are TRBV6-1 and TRBJ2-1; 9 nucleotides agree with TRBD1. The germline gives CDR1 MNHNS, CDR2 SASEGT. The CDR3 sequence is 15 residues long. The J segment lost 4 bases and the V segment lost 6 bases, leaving 7 bases of the junction unmatched. The CDR3 region is CASSPGQGIYNEQFF. CDR3 in DNA: TGTGCCAGCAGCCCGGGACAGGGAATTTACAATGAGCAGTTCTTC.